This TCR beta chain was captured in a study of blood T cells in healthy people across ages. Findings of the study overall: Any changes in expanded clonotypes were possibly confounded, as donor CMV status remained unknown.

The authors extracted at least 6 micrograms of total RNA per sample. Germline CDR1 and CDR2: DFQATT and SNEGSKA (reference sequence). Trimming pared 3 bases from V and 2 bases from J, leaving 20 bases between. The CDR3 has 17 amino acids. Sample-barcoded 5' priming and a J-beta primer mix drove a second PCR of roughly 6 to 12 cycles. TCRdb independently ran MiXCR on the 5' RACE reads; one entry per CDR3 protein. The sample contains fewer than 1.5 million distinct CDR3 sequences, about 40% of which appear only once. This clonotype occurred a few times. Antigen unknown. The chain uses TRBV20-1 and TRBJ2-1; a weak D match, TRBD2 (5 bases). This TCR was recovered from a woman aged 18 to 35 in good health. Sequencing used blood. The CDR3 region has the DNA TGCAGTGCTAGGCTTTTGAGGGAGTCCCCCCCCTACAATGAGCAGTTCTTC. The encoded protein is CSARLLRESPPYNEQFF.